These 32 T cell receptor beta chains came from one sample sequenced in a study of blood T cell repertoires in COVID-19. Data came from immunoSEQ multiplex PCR; TCRdb stores just in-frame clones and leaves some out. The sample gives 350,000 or so clones, approximately 83% of which show up once; around 4.4% is in the top ten. The sample taken for sequencing was PBMCs or T cells enriched from blood (not recorded which). The receptors were gathered from a woman aged 35 to 49 with acute COVID-19.

The chain is built from TRBV5-1 and TRBJ2-1; 11 positions agree with TRBD1. The CDR3 extends over 15 amino acids. Germline lookup yields CDR1 SGHRS and CDR2 YFSETQ. Trimming cost V 6 bases and J 8 bases; bases outside gene matches: 10. The CDR3 is CASKSGTGGGDEQFF. The CDR3 DNA reads TGCGCCAGCAAATCCGGGACAGGGGGTGGGGATGAGCAGTTCTTC.

The DNA for the CDR3 is TGTGCCAGCAAAACAGGGCTCTCTGGAAACACCATATATTTT. Its translation is CASKTGLSGNTIYF. J is TRBJ1-3 and V is TRBV6-5; perhaps TRBD1 as D (6 bases). This CDR3 has 14 amino acids. V lost 7 bases to trimming and J lost 0 bases, with 10 bases between them. In germline, CDR1 is MNHEY, CDR2 SVGAGI.

The CDR3 coding sequence is TGTGCCAGCAGTTACTCGATAGGACAGGAGACCCAGTACTTC. This encodes CASSYSIGQETQYF. The chain employs TRBV6-5 and TRBJ2-5, with D tentatively TRBD1 (6 bases). This CDR3 spans 14 amino acids. The germline CDR1 and CDR2 sequences are MNHEY and SVGAGI. Trimming removed 0 bases at V and 5 bases at J, with 10 bases between.

The chain has TRBV6-5 and TRBJ1-1; tentative D call: TRBD1 (5 bases). This CDR3 has 15 residues. V dropped 0 bases and J dropped 6 bases, with 14 bases sitting between them. Germline V gene data show CDR1 as MNHEY and CDR2 as SVGAGI. The CDR3 DNA follows: TGTGCCAGCAGTTACTCGAGCAGGGAGGCAGCTGAAGCTTTCTTT. Protein sequence: CASSYSSREAAEAFF.

This chain connects TRBV6-6 to TRBJ1-4; D is ambiguous. The CDR3 spans 16 residues. V was pared by 0 bases and J by 4 bases, with 12 bases between. Germline V gives CDR1 MNHNY, CDR2 SVGAGI (reference sequence). This chain's CDR3 is CASSYSGSRLNEKLFF. In DNA form, the CDR3 reads TGTGCCAGCAGTTACTCGGGCAGCCGGCTTAATGAAAAACTGTTTTTT.

This clone was seen a few times. The chain recombines TRBV5-5 with TRBJ1-2; possible D gene TRBD1, 6 bases. Trimming left V 0 bases short and J 3 bases short, with 18 bases between. The CDR3 spans 17 residues. The germline V gene has CDR1 SGHKS and CDR2 YYEKEE (reference sequence). In nucleotides, the CDR3 is TGTGCCAGCAGCTTGGAGACAGGAGCACTCTTCTACTATGGCTACACCTTC. Protein product: CASSLETGALFYYGYTF.

This clone was seen a single time. The rearrangement joins TRBV6-4 to TRBJ1-6, with 8 bases identical to TRBD1. Germline trimming cut 8 bases from V and 5 bases from J; bases unmatched to any gene: 5. Germline assignment: CDR1 MRHNA and CDR2 SNTAGT. This CDR3 is 14 amino acids long. This CDR3 is CASDSTGDNSPLHF. The CDR3 DNA sequence: TGTGCCAGCGACTCGACAGGGGATAATTCACCCCTCCACTTT.

V gene TRBV7-2 combines with J gene TRBJ1-2; D is unresolved. V dropped 5 bases and J dropped 8 bases, with 9 bases sitting between them. The CDR3 is made up of 11 amino acids. In germline, CDR1 is SGHTA, CDR2 FQGNSA. CDR3 region: CASSRIVGYTF. CDR3 nucleotide sequence: TGTGCCAGCAGCCGCATAGTCGGCTACACCTTC.

The chain combines TRBV10-3 with TRBJ2-3; 8 bases fit TRBD2. Germline-derived CDR1 and CDR2 are ENHRY and SYGVKD. The CDR3 runs to 14 residues. Trimming removed 11 bases from V and 0 bases from J; junction bases left unmatched: 7. The CDR3 here is CAAAAGASTDTQYF. Written as DNA, the CDR3 is TGTGCCGCAGCAGCGGGGGCTAGCACAGATACGCAGTATTTT.

The CDR3 reads CASSIFREGEQYF. Written as DNA, the CDR3 is TGTGCCAGTAGTATCTTCAGGGAAGGCGAGCAGTACTTC. V is TRBV19 and J is TRBJ2-7, with a weak D call TRBD1 (5 bases). The CDR3 spans 13 residues. V dropped 3 bases and J dropped 6 bases, with 12 bases sitting between them. CDR1 is LNHDA and CDR2 is SQIVND in the germline V gene (reference sequence).

In its sample, this clone was seen once. This chain uses TRBV29-1 with TRBJ1-2; 8 nucleotides line up with TRBD1. CDR1 and CDR2 (germline): SQVTM, ANQGSEA. V shed 5 bases, J shed 4 bases, and the junction held 12 bases outside the gene matches. This CDR3 contains 15 residues. For the CDR3, the DNA is TGCAGCGTTCAGCCTGGGACAGGTGGGGGCTATGGCTACACCTTC. Translation: CSVQPGTGGGYGYTF.

The rearrangement uses TRBV6-5 and TRBJ1-1; the match to TRBD1 covers 7 bases. The germline V gene has CDR1 MNHEY and CDR2 SVGAGI. The CDR3 loop spans 14 amino acids. V shed 4 bases, J shed 8 bases, and the junction held 10 bases outside the gene matches. CDR3 coding DNA: TGTGCCAGCAGTTCTCTGGGACAGTCCCTCGAAGCTTTCTTT. Translating gives CASSSLGQSLEAFF.

This chain links TRBV28 with TRBJ1-5; TRBD1 matches 7 bases. The CDR3 totals 14 residues. CDR1 MDHEN and CDR2 SYDVKM come from the germline V gene. After removal of 10 bases from V and 0 bases from J, the junction contained 6 bases not matched to a gene. For the CDR3, the DNA is TGTGCCACAACAGGGGTAATTAGCAATCAGCCCCAGCATTTT. Translated: CATTGVISNQPQHF.

This chain connects TRBV28 to TRBJ1-4, with D unresolved. Between the trimmed V and J ends, which lost 3 bases and 0 bases, there was a span of 8 bases. Germline V gene sequence: CDR1 MDHEN, CDR2 SYDVKM. The CDR3 has 15 amino acids. CDR3 region: CASSFLGPTNEKLFF. CDR3 DNA sequence: TGTGCCAGCAGTTTTTTGGGCCCAACTAATGAAAAACTGTTTTTT.

The V call is TRBV2, the J call TRBJ2-5; perhaps TRBD1 as D (6 bases). Germline V lookup: CDR1 SNHLY, CDR2 FYNNEI. The V gene lost 8 bases and the J gene lost 2 bases, with 9 bases spanning the gap. The CDR3 consists of 12 residues. The CDR3 spells CASATGQETQYF. The CDR3 DNA follows: TGTGCCAGCGCGACAGGTCAAGAGACCCAGTACTTC.

This chain connects TRBV7-2 to TRBJ2-5, with 11 bases identical to TRBD2. From germline, CDR1 is SGHTA and CDR2 FQGNSA. J was trimmed by 3 bases and V by 8 bases; bases with no gene match: 5. This CDR3 has 14 residues. CDR3 loop: CASLDSGGEETQYF. In DNA form, the CDR3 reads TGTGCCAGCCTTGATAGCGGGGGGGAAGAGACCCAGTACTTC.

V is TRBV19 and J is TRBJ1-3, with unresolved D. CDR3 length: 16 amino acids. Germline lookup yields CDR1 LNHDA and CDR2 SQIVND (reference sequence). Trimming pared 3 bases from V and 0 bases from J, leaving 12 bases between. The CDR3 here is CASSIFVFGSGNTIYF. The CDR3 region has the DNA TGTGCCAGTAGTATCTTCGTATTCGGCTCTGGAAACACCATATATTTT.

This clone was picked up one time. CDR3 DNA: TGTGCCAGCGCCGGGTGGAACACTGAAGCTTTCTTT. Translated: CASAGWNTEAFF. The gene calls are TRBV12-3 or TRBV12-4 and TRBJ1-1; D is unresolved. V lost 8 bases to trimming and J lost 1 base, with 8 bases between them. This CDR3 spans 12 amino acids.

The chain carries TRBV5-8 and TRBJ2-1; 9 positions agree with TRBD1. Unmatched junction bases numbered 7, after V lost 5 bases and J lost 4 bases. CDR1 SGHTS and CDR2 YDEGEE come from the germline V gene. The CDR3 covers 15 residues. In DNA, the CDR3 is TGTGCCAGCAGACCTACAGGGGGCTCTTACAATGAGCAGTTCTTC. It codes for CASRPTGGSYNEQFF.

This clone has more than one count but fewer than ten. The rearrangement links TRBV5-1 to TRBJ2-7, with D possibly TRBD1 on 5 matching bases. This CDR3 is built from 15 residues. Trimming pared 0 bases from V and 0 bases from J, leaving 10 bases between. Germline V gene sequence: CDR1 SGHRS, CDR2 YFSETQ. CDR3 DNA sequence: TGCGCCAGCAGCTTGGATTTAGGGGACTCCTACGAGCAGTACTTC. It encodes CASSLDLGDSYEQYF.

This clone has a handful of counts. The rearrangement uses TRBV2 and TRBJ1-5; D not certain. V dropped 4 bases and J dropped 0 bases, with 10 bases sitting between them. CDR3 length: 15 residues. Germline V gene lookup returns CDR1 SNHLY and CDR2 FYNNEI. In DNA form, the CDR3 reads TGTGCCAGCAGTGCGCGGGGATATAGCAATCAGCCCCAGCATTTT. This codes for CASSARGYSNQPQHF.

In this sample, this clone turned up once. This sequence joins TRBV6-5 and TRBJ2-7, with a tentative D call TRBD1 (6 bases). Germline assignment: CDR1 MNHEY and CDR2 SVGAGI. The CDR3 length is 15 residues. Trimming stripped 6 bases from V and 3 bases from J, with 18 bases between. In nucleotides, the CDR3 is TGTGCCAGCAGGGACCGGGACAAAGGGGTCTACGAGCAGTACTTC. It encodes CASRDRDKGVYEQYF.

DNA of the CDR3: TGTGCCAGCAGTTTCTCTAGCCCCCGAGCGCAGTACTTC. It yields the protein CASSFSSPRAQYF. V is TRBV27 and J is TRBJ2-7; possibly TRBD2 for D (5 bases). CDR3 length: 13 residues. Trimming removed 3 bases at V and 9 bases at J, with 15 bases between. Germline V gene data show CDR1 as MNHEY and CDR2 as SMNVEV (reference sequence).

The chain uses TRBV3-1 (or the pseudogene TRBV3-2) and TRBJ2-3, with TRBD1 matching over 7 bases. The germline CDR1 and CDR2 sequences are LGHDT and YNNKEL (reference sequence). This CDR3 spans 15 amino acids. V lost 4 bases to trimming and J lost 2 bases; unmatched junction nucleotides: 6. Written as DNA, the CDR3 is TGTGCCAGCAGCCCCAAGGGACAGTACACAGATACGCAGTATTTT. It is translated as CASSPKGQYTDTQYF.

The chain combines TRBV28 with TRBJ1-4; 7 nucleotides line up with TRBD1. Germline V gives CDR1 MDHEN, CDR2 SYDVKM. The CDR3 is 12 residues long. Written as DNA, the CDR3 is TGTGGTTGCAGGGGGGTGAATGAAAAACTGTTTTTT. Translating it yields CGCRGVNEKLFF.

CDR3: CASSQNRAREQYF. CDR3 in DNA: TGCGCCAGCAGTCAAAACAGGGCCAGGGAGCAGTACTTC. The rearrangement joins TRBV23-1 to TRBJ2-7; a weak D match, TRBD1 (6 bases). TRBV23-1 is noted as an ORF with a role that remains uncertain. V lost 2 bases and J 7 bases, leaving 12 bases between the germline ends. The CDR3 is 13 residues long.

This chain links TRBV27 with TRBJ1-4; a weak D match, TRBD1 (6 bases). CDR1 and CDR2 from the germline V gene are MNHEY and SMNVEV (reference sequence). V gave up 6 bases and J gave up 4 bases, with 18 bases separating them. CDR3 length: 16 amino acids. As DNA, the CDR3 is TGTGCCAGCAGGCAGCTGATGACAGGCAATAATGAAAAACTGTTTTTT. Its translation is CASRQLMTGNNEKLFF.

This chain links TRBV19 with TRBJ2-2, with 11 bases that match TRBD1. Trimming cost V 6 bases and J 4 bases; bases outside gene matches: 4. This CDR3 comprises 15 residues. The V gene's germline CDR1 is LNHDA and CDR2 SQIVND (reference sequence). CDR3 sequence reads: CASRGTGGGTGELFF. In DNA form, the CDR3 reads TGTGCCAGTAGAGGGACAGGGGGTGGCACCGGGGAGCTGTTTTTT.

The chain joins TRBV6-2 or TRBV6-3 to TRBJ2-6; maybe TRBD1 (9 bases). The CDR3 length is 21 residues. Looked up from germline, CDR1 is MNHEY and CDR2 is SVGEGT. V was trimmed by 2 bases and J by 1 base, leaving 24 bases between them. The CDR3 nucleotides are TGTGCCAGCAGTTACGAGACAGGGGGGCGCGGGGGGCCTTCTGGGGCCAACGTCCTGACTTTC. The encoded protein is CASSYETGGRGGPSGANVLTF.

The CDR3 bases are TGTGCCAGCAGCTTAAATCTCCTGGGGGGGAACACCGGGGAGCTGTTTTTT. Translating gives CASSLNLLGGNTGELFF. The chain couples TRBV11-2 to TRBJ2-2, with D tentatively TRBD2 (6 bases). Trimming took off 2 bases at V and 1 base at J, with 14 bases between the two ends. The CDR3 loop spans 17 amino acids. Germline loops: CDR1 SGHAT, CDR2 FQNNGV.

The chain's CDR3 is CASSFITAVNIQYF. The CDR3 DNA follows: TGTGCCAGCAGCTTTATTACAGCCGTTAACATTCAGTACTTC. V is TRBV5-6 and J is TRBJ2-4; D not certain. The germline CDR1 and CDR2 sequences are SGHDT and YYEEEE. V lost 2 bases, J lost 7 bases, and 13 bases lay in between. The CDR3 has 14 amino acids.

The count of this clone is one. The rearrangement uses TRBV6-5 and TRBJ2-4; D may be TRBD1 (5 bases). V lost 2 bases and J 0 bases, leaving 11 bases between the germline ends. In germline, CDR1 is MNHEY, CDR2 SVGAGI. CDR3 size: 16 residues. CDR3: CASSYSRALAKNIQYF. The CDR3 DNA reads as TGTGCCAGCAGTTACAGCAGGGCCCTAGCCAAAAACATTCAGTACTTC.